Sequencing of this T cell receptor (beta chain) was carried out in a study of regulatory T cells in long-lasting Graves disease. Documented time point: persistent/refractory GD, antithyroid drugs over 5 years with positive TRAb. RNA extracted from PBMCs served as the sequencing template. This clonotype was seen more than once but under ten times. CDR3 regions were amplified by Arm-PCR using iRepertoire HTBI primers to build TCR beta libraries. TCRdb ran MiXCR on the multiplex PCR reads and lists one entry per CDR3 protein. The sample contains around 450,000 distinct CDR3 sequences, 20% to 25% of which appear only once. V lost 3 bases and J lost 4; bases outside the gene matches: 6. Germline CDR1 and CDR2: LNHNV and YYDKDF (reference sequence). The CDR3 is 15 residues long.

The rearrangement joins TRBV15 to TRBJ1-1, with 9 positions matching TRBD1. The source was peripheral blood mononuclear cells (PBMCs), collected when the disease was refractory, from a patient treated with antithyroid drugs. The receptor was isolated from a female donor with Graves disease. CDR3 protein: CATSSQRQGGTEAFF. DNA for the CDR3: TGTGCCACCAGCAGCCAAAGACAGGGGGGCACTGAAGCTTTCTTT.